These 32 T cell receptor beta chains originate from one sample sequenced in a study of blood T cell repertoires in COVID-19. The assay was immunoSEQ multiplex PCR, and TCRdb's table has in-frame clones only and misses some. The table shows 150,000 to 200,000 clones, with around 89% occurring only once. The sample taken for sequencing was peripheral blood. The receptors were gathered from a man over 45 who had recovered from COVID-19.

The rearrangement joins TRBV24-1 to TRBJ2-3, with D maybe TRBD2 (6 bases). Trimming cost V 4 bases and J 9 bases, with 13 bases left between them. The CDR3 has 13 residues. Germline values: CDR1 KGHDR, CDR2 SFDVKD. The CDR3 region is CATSEGGLGTQYF. In DNA, the CDR3 is TGTGCCACCAGTGAGGGAGGTCTGGGGACGCAGTATTTT.

The CDR3 DNA is TGTGCCAGCAGCACCCCTGGACGGGAGAACACTGAAGCTTTCTTT. Translating it yields CASSTPGRENTEAFF. V is TRBV5-4 and J is TRBJ1-1; D not resolved. The V end was cut by 4 bases, the J end by 1 base, with 14 bases between. This CDR3 region has 15 residues. Germline CDR1 and CDR2: SGHNT and YYREEE (reference sequence).

The rearrangement joins TRBV18 to TRBJ2-3, with 10 bases aligning to TRBD1. The CDR3 totals 15 residues. CDR1 KGHSH and CDR2 LQKENI come from the germline V gene. V dropped 2 bases and J dropped 4; count of bases not matched to a gene: 3. CDR3 sequence (DNA): TGTGCCAGCTCACCAATGACAGGGGGCCCAGATACGCAGTATTTT. It yields the protein CASSPMTGGPDTQYF. Variable domain in full (rest from reference TRBV18 and TRBJ2-3): NAGVMQNPRHLVRRRGQEARLRCSPMKGHSHVYWYRQLPEEGLKFMVYLQKENIIDESGMPKERFSAEFPKEGPSILRIQQVVRGDSAAYFCASSPMTGGPDTQYFGPGTRLTVL.

The chain's CDR3 is CASSFGATGYNEQFF. The DNA for the CDR3 is TGTGCCAGCAGCTTCGGAGCGACAGGCTACAATGAGCAGTTCTTC. This rearrangement joins TRBV7-7 to TRBJ2-1; tentative D call: TRBD1 (6 bases). The CDR3 totals 15 residues. CDR1 SSHAT and CDR2 FNYEAQ come from the germline V gene (reference sequence). The ends were cut back, 3 bases at V and 3 bases at J, with 12 bases in the middle.

The rearrangement uses TRBV5-6 and TRBJ2-6; 7 bases line up with TRBD2. The length of the CDR3 is 18 residues. J gave up 0 bases and V 4 bases, and 10 bases lay outside the gene matches. Germline V CDR1 and CDR2: SGHDT, YYEEEE. The CDR3 DNA reads as TGTGCCAGCAGCGGGGGGGGTTCCCTCCTCTCTGGGGCCAACGTCCTGACTTTC. Protein sequence: CASSGGGSLLSGANVLTF.

This rearrangement joins TRBV28 to TRBJ2-2, with 7 bases matching TRBD1. J was trimmed by 7 bases and V by 8 bases; bases with no gene match: 7. Germline CDR1 and CDR2: MDHEN and SYDVKM. CDR3 length equals 13 residues. The CDR3 nucleotides are TGTGCCAGCGACCCTGGGACAGACGGGGAGCTGTTTTTT. Its translation: CASDPGTDGELFF.

The gene calls are TRBV6-5 and TRBJ2-2, with 11 bases identical to TRBD2. The CDR3 totals 16 residues. Germline assignment: CDR1 MNHEY and CDR2 SVGAGI. V was pared by 4 bases and J by 1 base, with 2 bases of the junction left unmatched. CDR3 loop: CASSSSGGRNTGELFF. The CDR3 coding sequence is TGTGCCAGCAGTTCTAGCGGGGGGAGGAACACCGGGGAGCTGTTTTTT.

This chain connects TRBV5-4 to TRBJ1-2, with TRBD1 matching over 7 bases. The V and J ends lost 0 bases and 8 bases, in that order; junction bases with no gene match: 7. In germline, CDR1 is SGHNT, CDR2 YYREEE (reference sequence). CDR3 length: 14 residues. The CDR3 reads CASSLEGRGYGYTF. For the CDR3, the DNA is TGTGCCAGCAGCTTGGAGGGCAGGGGGTACGGCTACACCTTC. Filled out from reference TRBV5-4 and TRBJ1-2, the complete variable domain reads ETGVTQSPTHLIKTRGQQVTLRCSSQSGHNTVSWYQQALGQGPQFIFQYYREEENGRGNFPPRFSGLQFPNYSSELNVNALELDDSALYLCASSLEGRGYGYTFGSGTRLTVV.

This clone was recorded only once. The chain carries TRBV24-1 and TRBJ2-7; no clear D. V lost 1 base, J lost 2 bases, and 11 bases lay in between. Germline CDR1 and CDR2: KGHDR and SFDVKD. The CDR3 runs to 15 residues. The CDR3 sequence: CATSDFGRKTYEQYF. The CDR3 nucleotides are TGTGCCACCAGTGATTTTGGCAGGAAGACCTACGAGCAGTACTTC.

The V gene is TRBV4-3, the J gene TRBJ1-6; D is possibly TRBD1 (6 bases). This CDR3 has 15 residues. Germline assignment: CDR1 LGHNA and CDR2 YSLEER. The V gene lost 3 bases and the J gene lost 6 bases, with 12 bases spanning the gap. CDR3 bases: TGCGCCAGCAGCCAGGGGGAGGGGGGTAATTCACCCCTCCACTTT. Its protein product is CASSQGEGGNSPLHF.

The chain combines TRBV28 with TRBJ2-2; 9 nucleotides agree with TRBD1. After removal of 4 bases from V and 6 bases from J, the junction contained 6 bases not matched to a gene. The CDR3 is 15 amino acids. Germline V CDR1 and CDR2: MDHEN, SYDVKM. The CDR3 DNA follows: TGTGCCAGCAGTTCAGCCGGGACAGGGTCCGGGGAGCTGTTTTTT. Translated, it gives CASSSAGTGSGELFF.

V usage is TRBV28 and J usage is TRBJ1-2; 9 bases line up with TRBD1. The CDR3 spans 16 residues. The V segment lost 6 bases and the J segment 7 bases; nucleotides outside the gene matches: 15. CDR1 and CDR2 from the germline V gene are MDHEN and SYDVKM. CDR3 loop: CASRTGTGTKWPGYTF. DNA of the CDR3: TGTGCCAGCAGGACCGGGACAGGGACTAAATGGCCTGGCTACACCTTC.

The V and J genes are TRBV7-2 and TRBJ1-1; D possibly corresponds to TRBD1 (5 bases). The CDR3 is 15 amino acids. Germline V gives CDR1 SGHTA, CDR2 FQGNSA. Trimming took off 5 bases at V and 3 bases at J, with 16 bases between the two ends. CDR3 coding DNA: TGTGCCAGCAGCGCTGGGGGAGGAAGAGACACTGAAGCTTTCTTT. Residues: CASSAGGGRDTEAFF.

Concerning this clone itself: The same CDR3 is also encoded by other DNA sequences in this sample. DNA for the CDR3: TGTGCCAGCAGTTTAATAGCGGGAGGGCTAGAGACCCAGTACTTC. Its protein product is CASSLIAGGLETQYF. The V and J genes are TRBV27 and TRBJ2-5; 11 bases are a match to TRBD2. The length of the CDR3 is 15 residues. Germline-derived CDR1 and CDR2 are MNHEY and SMNVEV (reference sequence). The V segment lost 2 bases and the J segment 4 bases; nucleotides outside the gene matches: 3.

CDR3 sequence (DNA): TGTGCCAGCAGCCTACAGGGGGCTGGGCCCGGGGAGCTGTTTTTT. Translating it yields CASSLQGAGPGELFF. The V call is TRBV14, the J call TRBJ2-2, with 9 nucleotides matching TRBD1. Germline assignment: CDR1 SGHDN and CDR2 FVKESK. Unmatched junction bases numbered 6, after V lost 4 bases and J lost 6 bases. The CDR3 has 15 amino acids.

This clone has more than one count but fewer than ten. This chain uses TRBV6-2 or TRBV6-3 with TRBJ2-2; D is unclear. This CDR3 has 14 amino acids. Trimming took 0 bases from V and 8 from J, leaving 10 bases between them. Germline CDR1 MNHEY, CDR2 SVGEGT. CDR3 nucleotides: TGTGCCAGCAGTTACTCGCTAGGCCCGGGGGAGCTGTTTTTT. Its translation is CASSYSLGPGELFF.

CDR3 region: CASSRQVNTEAFF. The CDR3 DNA reads as TGTGCCAGCAGCCGACAGGTGAACACTGAAGCTTTCTTT. This sequence joins TRBV9 and TRBJ1-1, with D possibly matching TRBD1 (6 bases). The CDR3 has 13 amino acids. The V end lost 4 bases, the J end lost 0 bases, and 7 bases lay between the germline ends. CDR1 and CDR2 (germline): SGDLS, YYNGEE.

The rearrangement links TRBV19 to TRBJ1-1; no clear D. The CDR3 spans 13 residues. Between the trimmed V and J ends, which lost 3 bases and 8 bases, there was a span of 13 bases. Germline V lookup: CDR1 LNHDA, CDR2 SQIVND (reference sequence). CDR3 nucleotides: TGTGCCAGTAGTATTGGTTCGCGGAAGGAAGCTTTCTTT. Translated, it gives CASSIGSRKEAFF.

CDR3 sequence: CASSGGTSGSYEQYF. CDR3 bases: TGTGCCAGCAGCGGTGGGACTAGCGGTTCCTACGAGCAGTACTTC. This chain joins TRBV7-2 and TRBJ2-7, with TRBD2 matching over 11 bases. CDR1 and CDR2 from the germline V gene are SGHTA and FQGNSA. With 5 bases clipped from V and 1 base from J, the junction kept 4 bases outside the gene matches. This CDR3 has 15 amino acids.

This chain connects TRBV7-9 to TRBJ1-1, with 7 bases matching TRBD1. The CDR3 loop spans 15 amino acids. Germline V gene sequence: CDR1 SEHNR, CDR2 FQNEAQ (reference sequence). J was trimmed by 8 bases and V by 4 bases; bases with no gene match: 13. The CDR3 is CASSSKGAQLKEAFF. The CDR3 DNA sequence: TGTGCCAGCAGCTCTAAGGGGGCCCAGTTAAAGGAAGCTTTCTTT.

The chain joins TRBV19 to TRBJ1-4, with TRBD1 identical over 7 bases. CDR1 LNHDA and CDR2 SQIVND come from the germline V gene (reference sequence). With V trimmed by 3 bases and J by 5 bases, 6 bases remained unmatched. This CDR3 has 15 residues. CDR3 bases: TGTGCCAGTAGTATCCCGACAGGGAGGAATGAAAAACTGTTTTTT. Translated: CASSIPTGRNEKLFF.

The chain has TRBV2 and TRBJ1-1; 8 bases match TRBD1. The CDR3 covers 12 residues. CDR1 and CDR2 from the germline V gene are SNHLY and FYNNEI. V gave up 8 bases and J gave up 3 bases; unmatched junction bases: 2. The CDR3 coding sequence is TGTGCCAGCGACAGGGGACACACTGAAGCTTTCTTT. Translated, it gives CASDRGHTEAFF.

CDR3 in amino acids: CASSSGFRNQPQHF. The CDR3 DNA is TGTGCCAGCAGCTCAGGGTTTCGGAATCAGCCCCAGCATTTT. The J gene is TRBJ1-5, the V gene TRBV5-8; possible D gene TRBD1, 5 bases. CDR3 length equals 14 residues. CDR1 is SGHTS, CDR2 YDEGEE, per germline. Trimming pared 3 bases from V and 4 bases from J, leaving 11 bases between.

The chain recombines TRBV7-2 with TRBJ2-5; 13 bases map to TRBD2. V lost 1 base, J lost 4 bases, and 9 bases stayed unmatched. Germline CDR1 is SGHTA and CDR2 is FQGNSA. CDR3 size: 18 residues. The CDR3: CASSLGRTSGGWGETQYF. The CDR3 coding sequence is TGTGCCAGCAGCTTAGGGAGGACTAGCGGGGGTTGGGGAGAGACCCAGTACTTC.

J is TRBJ2-7 and V is TRBV27, with 9 bases identical to TRBD1. The V segment lost 4 bases and the J segment 0 bases; nucleotides outside the gene matches: 4. Germline lookup yields CDR1 MNHEY and CDR2 SMNVEV (reference sequence). This CDR3 spans 15 amino acids. CDR3 bases: TGTGCCAGCAGTTCCCGGGACAGGGACTCCTACGAGCAGTACTTC. Its protein product is CASSSRDRDSYEQYF.

DNA of the CDR3: TGTGCCAGCAGTAGGGAGGATTACAATGAGCAGTTCTTC. Translating it yields CASSREDYNEQFF. V usage is TRBV27 and J usage is TRBJ2-1; a weak D match, TRBD2 (6 bases). This CDR3 has 13 residues. CDR1 MNHEY and CDR2 SMNVEV come from the germline V gene (reference sequence). Trimming stripped 5 bases from V and 4 bases from J, with 9 bases between.

The chain is built from TRBV5-1 and TRBJ1-6; 9 nucleotides line up with TRBD1. Trimming took 2 bases from V and 8 from J; bases not matched to a gene: 5. This CDR3 is 15 amino acids long. Germline values: CDR1 SGHRS, CDR2 YFSETQ. This CDR3 is CASSLQGAVDSPLHF. CDR3 in DNA: TGCGCCAGCAGCTTACAGGGGGCGGTTGATTCACCCCTCCACTTT.

This chain joins TRBV6-1 and TRBJ2-2; tentative D call: TRBD1 (6 bases). The CDR3 loop spans 15 amino acids. Germline V lookup: CDR1 MNHNS, CDR2 SASEGT. Trimming stripped 1 base from V and 4 bases from J, with 10 bases between. CDR3 in amino acids: CASSEETRGTGELFF. The CDR3 DNA reads TGTGCCAGCAGTGAAGAAACCAGGGGCACCGGGGAGCTGTTTTTT.

This clone was seen only once. This sequence joins TRBV5-6 and TRBJ2-2; TRBD1 matches 8 bases. From germline, CDR1 is SGHDT and CDR2 YYEEEE. The V segment lost 3 bases and the J segment 6 bases; nucleotides outside the gene matches: 13. The CDR3 is 17 amino acids. The CDR3 spells CASSSEGRQGRSGELFF. In DNA, the CDR3 is TGTGCCAGCAGCTCGGAGGGGCGACAGGGGCGATCCGGGGAGCTGTTTTTT. The full variable domain, rest sourced from reference TRBV5-6 and TRBJ2-2, is DAGVTQSPTHLIKTRGQQVTLRCSPKSGHDTVSWYQQALGQGPQFIFQYYEEEERQRGNFPDRFSGHQFPNYSSELNVNALLLGDSALYLCASSSEGRQGRSGELFFGEGSRLTVL.

This clone occurred a few times. The gene calls are TRBV28 and TRBJ1-1; D ambiguous. The V and J ends lost 5 bases and 2 bases respectively, with 6 bases between them. This CDR3 is built from 12 residues. Per the germline V gene, CDR1 is MDHEN and CDR2 is SYDVKM. This CDR3 reads CASSPLNTEAFF. DNA for the CDR3: TGTGCCAGCAGTCCACTTAACACTGAAGCTTTCTTT.

V is TRBV28 and J is TRBJ2-4, with 7 bases fitting TRBD2. CDR1 and CDR2 from the germline V gene are MDHEN and SYDVKM. The CDR3 loop spans 15 amino acids. Unmatched junction bases numbered 6, after V lost 6 bases and J lost 1 base. CDR3 DNA sequence: TGTGCCAGCAGCCCCGGGGGGAGCGCCAAAAACATTCAGTACTTC. Translated: CASSPGGSAKNIQYF.

The rearrangement joins TRBV24-1 to TRBJ2-3; no definite D call. Trimming removed 6 bases at V and 0 bases at J, with 12 bases between. Per the germline V gene, CDR1 is KGHDR and CDR2 is SFDVKD. The CDR3 loop spans 15 amino acids. Here the CDR3 reads CATSHTDPSTDTQYF. The CDR3 coding sequence is TGTGCCACCAGTCACACAGACCCTAGCACAGATACGCAGTATTTT.